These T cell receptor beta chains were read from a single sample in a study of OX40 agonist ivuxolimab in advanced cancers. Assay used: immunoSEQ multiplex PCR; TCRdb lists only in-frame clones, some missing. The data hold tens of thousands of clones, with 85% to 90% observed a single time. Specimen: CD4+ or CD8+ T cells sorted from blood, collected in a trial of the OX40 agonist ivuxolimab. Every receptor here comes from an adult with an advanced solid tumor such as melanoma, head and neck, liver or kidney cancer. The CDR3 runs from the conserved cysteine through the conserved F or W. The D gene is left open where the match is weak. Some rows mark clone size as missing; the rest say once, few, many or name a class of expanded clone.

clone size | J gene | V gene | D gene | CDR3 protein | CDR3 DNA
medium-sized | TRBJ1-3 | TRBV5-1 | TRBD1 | CASSQAGGNSGNTIYF | TGCGCCAGCAGCCAGGCAGGGGGAAACTCTGGAAACACCATATATTTT
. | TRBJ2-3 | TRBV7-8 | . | CASSLERATQYF | TGTGCCAGCAGCTTAGAGCGGGCCACGCAGTATTTT
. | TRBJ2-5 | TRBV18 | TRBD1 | CASSPPQAGQGSETQYF | TGTGCCAGCTCACCACCCCAAGCGGGACAGGGATCAGAGACCCAGTACTTC
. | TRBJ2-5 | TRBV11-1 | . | CASSRAPQETQYF | TGTGCCAGCAGCCGAGCCCCCCAAGAGACCCAGTACTTC
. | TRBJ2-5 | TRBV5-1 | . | CASSLTRGYQETQYF | TGCGCCAGCAGCTTAACACGGGGGTACCAAGAGACCCAGTACTTC
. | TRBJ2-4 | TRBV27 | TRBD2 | CASGLAGVGAKNIQYF | TGTGCCAGCGGACTAGCGGGAGTGGGGGCCAAAAACATTCAGTACTTC
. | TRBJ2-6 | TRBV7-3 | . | CASSVQTPGTSGANVLTF | TGTGCCAGCAGCGTGCAGACCCCCGGGACGTCTGGGGCCAACGTCCTGACTTTC
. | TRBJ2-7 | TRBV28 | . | CASSLGVTYEQYF | TGTGCCAGCAGTTTAGGGGTAACCTACGAGCAGTACTTC
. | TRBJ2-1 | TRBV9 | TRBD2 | CASSPTSGRVDEQFF | TGTGCCAGCAGCCCTACTAGCGGGAGAGTCGATGAGCAGTTCTTC
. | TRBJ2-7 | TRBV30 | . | CAWSVNWGEQYF | TGTGCCTGGAGTGTAAATTGGGGCGAGCAGTACTTC
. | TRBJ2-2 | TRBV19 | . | CASSLGQSGELFF | TGTGCCAGTAGTTTAGGACAGTCCGGGGAGCTGTTTTTT
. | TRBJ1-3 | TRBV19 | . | CASTITGTVSSGNTIYF | TGTGCCAGTACCATTACGGGGACGGTTAGCTCTGGAAACACCATATATTTT
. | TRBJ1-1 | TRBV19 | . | CASRFLGTEAFF | TGTGCCAGTAGGTTCCTGGGGACTGAAGCTTTCTTT
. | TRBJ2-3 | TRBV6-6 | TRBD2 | CASTLLGGGTDTQYF | TGTGCCAGCACGCTCCTGGGGGGGGGCACAGATACGCAGTATTTT
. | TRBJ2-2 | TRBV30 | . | CAWQKPNTGELFF | TGTGCCTGGCAGAAACCGAACACCGGGGAGCTGTTTTTT
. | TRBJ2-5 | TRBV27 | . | CASSQETQYF | TGTGCCAGCAGCCAAGAGACCCAGTACTTC
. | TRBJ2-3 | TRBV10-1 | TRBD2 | CASSTGTSGRDTQYF | TGCGCCAGCAGTACCGGGACTAGCGGGAGAGATACGCAGTATTTT
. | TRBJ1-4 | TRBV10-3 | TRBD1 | CAISRDRGPSANEKLFF | TGTGCCATCAGCCGGGACAGGGGGCCTTCTGCTAATGAAAAACTGTTTTTT
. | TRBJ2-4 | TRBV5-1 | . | CASSFGTAPNIQYF | TGCGCCAGCAGCTTCGGGACGGCCCCCAACATTCAGTACTTC
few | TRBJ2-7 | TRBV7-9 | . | CASSPGASYEQYF | TGTGCCAGCAGCCCCGGGGCCTCCTACGAGCAGTACTTC
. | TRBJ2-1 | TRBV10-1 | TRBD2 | CASSALAGGDYNEQFF | TGCGCCAGCAGTGCACTAGCGGGAGGCGACTACAATGAGCAGTTCTTC
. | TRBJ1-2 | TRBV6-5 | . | CASSYPGNYGYTF | TGTGCCAGCAGTTACCCCGGGAACTATGGCTACACCTTC
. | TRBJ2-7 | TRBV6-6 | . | CASSQLTGAVEQYF | TGTGCCAGCAGTCAACTCACGGGGGCGGTCGAGCAGTACTTC
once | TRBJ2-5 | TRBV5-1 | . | CASSFTAATWETQYF | TGCGCCAGCAGCTTTACCGCAGCCACTTGGGAGACCCAGTACTTC
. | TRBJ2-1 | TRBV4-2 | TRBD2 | CASSRRNSGSLNEQFF | TGTGCCAGCAGCCGGCGGAATAGCGGGAGTTTAAATGAGCAGTTCTTC
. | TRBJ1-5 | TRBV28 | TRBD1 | CASSWDRGLGNQPQHF | TGTGCCAGCAGCTGGGACAGGGGACTGGGCAATCAGCCCCAGCATTTT
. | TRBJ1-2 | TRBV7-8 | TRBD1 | CASSPRLGRGLLFYTF | TGTGCCAGCAGCCCCCGCTTAGGGAGGGGGCTCCTTTTCTACACCTTC
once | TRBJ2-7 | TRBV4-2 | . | CASSKSGTDAYEQYF | TGTGCCAGCAGCAAATCCGGGACCGATGCCTACGAGCAGTACTTC
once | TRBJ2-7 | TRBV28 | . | CASSLWAEKQYF | TGTGCCAGCAGTTTATGGGCAGAAAAGCAGTACTTC
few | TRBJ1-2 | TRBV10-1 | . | CASSELAKRGYTF | TGCGCCAGCAGTGAGTTGGCCAAACGGGGCTACACCTTC
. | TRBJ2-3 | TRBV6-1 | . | CASSLLGGDTQYF | TGTGCCAGCAGTCTATTAGGGGGGGATACGCAGTATTTT